These 11 T cell receptor beta chains were all obtained from the same sample, sequenced in a study of T cell responses to AZD1222 COVID-19 vaccine. The repertoire was sequenced with immunoSEQ multiplex PCR; TCRdb's copy has only in-frame clones and lacks some. The repertoire holds 100,000 to 120,000 clones, with less than 90% as singletons. The input for sequencing was peripheral blood, taken on day 0 of AZD1222 vaccination. The receptors here all came from an adult in good health.

This sequence joins TRBV4-1 and TRBJ1-3, with D perhaps TRBD1 (5 bases). The germline V and J ends were trimmed by 2 bases and 0 bases, with 11 bases remaining between them. The CDR3 sequence is 16 residues long. CDR1 MGHRA and CDR2 YSYEKL come from the germline V gene. The CDR3 sequence: CASSQLGPLSGNTIYF. CDR3 sequence (DNA): TGCGCCAGCAGCCAACTGGGACCGCTCTCTGGAAACACCATATATTTT.

The rearrangement joins TRBV11-2 to TRBJ1-1, with D possibly TRBD1 on 6 matching bases. V was trimmed by 2 bases and J by 10 bases, leaving 11 bases between them. Per the germline V gene, CDR1 is SGHAT and CDR2 is FQNNGV. The CDR3 extends over 12 amino acids. The CDR3 protein is CASSLWGRGAFF. CDR3 bases: TGTGCCAGCAGCTTATGGGGGCGCGGAGCTTTCTTT.

This CDR3 is CASSLGQGAGYTF. CDR3 DNA: TGCGCCAGCAGCCTGGGACAGGGGGCCGGCTACACCTTC. The chain joins TRBV5-1 to TRBJ1-2; 12 positions agree with TRBD1. There are 13 residues in the CDR3. With 4 bases clipped from V and 8 bases from J, the junction kept 3 bases outside the gene matches. The V gene's germline CDR1 is SGHRS and CDR2 YFSETQ.

The chain carries TRBV24-1 and TRBJ2-1; tentatively, D is TRBD1 or TRBD2 (6 bases each). The germline V and J ends were trimmed by 4 bases and 3 bases, with 15 bases remaining between them. Germline lookup yields CDR1 KGHDR and CDR2 SFDVKD. The CDR3 has 16 residues. CDR3 region: CATSERGGSYYNEQFF. For the CDR3, the DNA is TGTGCCACCAGTGAAAGAGGGGGGTCGTACTACAATGAGCAGTTCTTC.

The rearrangement uses TRBV20-1 and TRBJ1-1, with D unclear. Deletions cut 8 bases from V and 4 bases from J, with 8 bases between. There are 10 residues in the CDR3. Germline CDR1 reads DFQATT; CDR2 reads SNEGSKA (reference sequence). CDR3 nucleotide sequence: TGCAGTTCCACCCGCACTGAAGCTTTCTTT. This translates into CSSTRTEAFF.

The rearrangement uses TRBV25-1 and TRBJ1-5; D gene ambiguous. Deletions cut 2 bases from V and 4 bases from J, with 3 bases between. The CDR3 sequence is 12 residues long. The V gene's germline CDR1 is MGHDK and CDR2 SYGVNS. CDR3 sequence reads: CASSELNQPQHF. The CDR3 DNA reads as TGTGCCAGCAGTGAACTAAATCAGCCCCAGCATTTT.

This chain connects TRBV11-2 to TRBJ1-5; no reliable D call. V lost 2 bases, J lost 6 bases, and 5 bases lay in between. Germline CDR1 and CDR2: SGHAT and FQNNGV. The CDR3 is made up of 12 amino acids. The CDR3 coding sequence is TGTGCCAGCAGCTTATTGGGTCAGCCCCAGCATTTT. It translates to CASSLLGQPQHF. Looking up the rest from reference TRBV11-2 and TRBJ1-5 gives the full variable domain: EAGVAQSPRYKIIEKRQSVAFWCNPISGHATLYWYQQILGQGPKLLIQFQNNGVVDDSQLPKDRFSAERLKGVDSTLKIQPAKLEDSAVYLCASSLLGQPQHFGDGTRLSIL.

This chain connects TRBV5-1 to TRBJ2-3; 7 bases are a match to TRBD2. This CDR3 is built from 14 residues. CDR1 and CDR2 (germline): SGHRS, YFSETQ. Trimming at V came to 6 bases and at J to 2 bases, leaving 6 bases not matched to a gene. This CDR3 reads CASTPGGTTDTQYF. In DNA, the CDR3 is TGCGCCAGCACCCCCGGGGGGACCACAGATACGCAGTATTTT.

This clone was recorded only once. V usage is TRBV6-5 and J usage is TRBJ2-7; TRBD1 matches 8 bases. The J segment lost 3 bases and the V segment lost 6 bases, leaving 10 bases of the junction unmatched. The CDR3 contains 15 residues. CDR1 is MNHEY and CDR2 is SVGAGI in the germline V gene. CDR3 sequence reads: CASRSDRGSSYEQYF. The DNA of the CDR3 is TGTGCCAGCAGATCAGACAGGGGCTCAAGCTACGAGCAGTACTTC.

The chain uses TRBV5-1 and TRBJ1-1, with no clear D. Trimming took 2 bases from V and 1 from J, leaving 6 bases between them. This CDR3 region has 13 residues. The germline V gene encodes CDR1 SGHRS and CDR2 YFSETQ. The CDR3 is CASSFSRNTEAFF. CDR3 coding DNA: TGCGCCAGCAGCTTTTCCAGGAACACTGAAGCTTTCTTT.

The chain recombines TRBV6-5 with TRBJ1-2; D gene uncertain. The V end lost 2 bases, the J end lost 8 bases, and 18 bases lay between the germline ends. The CDR3 runs 15 residues. The V gene's germline CDR1 is MNHEY and CDR2 SVGAGI. The CDR3 region is CASSYAQAGGTGYTF. The CDR3 nucleotides read TGTGCCAGCAGTTACGCCCAAGCTGGCGGTACCGGCTACACCTTC.